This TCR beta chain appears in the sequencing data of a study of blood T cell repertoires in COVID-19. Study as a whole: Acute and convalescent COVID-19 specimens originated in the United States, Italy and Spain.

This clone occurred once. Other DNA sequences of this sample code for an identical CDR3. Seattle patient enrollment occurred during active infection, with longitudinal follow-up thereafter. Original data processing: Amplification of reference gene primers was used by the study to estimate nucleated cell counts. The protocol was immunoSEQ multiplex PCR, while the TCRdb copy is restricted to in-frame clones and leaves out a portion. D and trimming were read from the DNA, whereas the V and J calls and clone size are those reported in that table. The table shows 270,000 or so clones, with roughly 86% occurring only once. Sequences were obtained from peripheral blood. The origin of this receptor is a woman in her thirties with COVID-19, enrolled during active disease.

Here the CDR3 reads CASSPGTSGYEQYF. CDR3 nucleotide sequence: TGTGCCAGCTCACCCGGGACTAGCGGCTACGAGCAGTACTTC. The chain combines TRBV18 with TRBJ2-7; 11 nucleotides match TRBD2. This CDR3 is built from 14 residues. With V trimmed by 3 bases and J by 3 bases, 1 base remained unmatched. CDR1 is KGHSH and CDR2 is LQKENI in the germline V gene.